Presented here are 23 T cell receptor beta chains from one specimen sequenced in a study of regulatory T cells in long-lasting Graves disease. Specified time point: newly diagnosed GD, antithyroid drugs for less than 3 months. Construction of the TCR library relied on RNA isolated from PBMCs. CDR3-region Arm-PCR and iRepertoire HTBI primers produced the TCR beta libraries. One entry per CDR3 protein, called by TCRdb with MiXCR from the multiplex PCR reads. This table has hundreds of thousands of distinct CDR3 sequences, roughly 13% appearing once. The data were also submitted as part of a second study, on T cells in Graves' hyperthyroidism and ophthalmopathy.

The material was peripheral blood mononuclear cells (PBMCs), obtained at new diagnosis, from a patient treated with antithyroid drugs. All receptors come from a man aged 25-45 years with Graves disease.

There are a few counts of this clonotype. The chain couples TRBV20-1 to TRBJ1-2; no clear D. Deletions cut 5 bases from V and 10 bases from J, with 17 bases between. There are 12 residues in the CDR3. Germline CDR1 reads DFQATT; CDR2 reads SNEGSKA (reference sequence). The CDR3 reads CSAWKSLRDYTF. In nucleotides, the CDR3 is TGCAGTGCTTGGAAAAGCCTACGGGACTACACCTTC.

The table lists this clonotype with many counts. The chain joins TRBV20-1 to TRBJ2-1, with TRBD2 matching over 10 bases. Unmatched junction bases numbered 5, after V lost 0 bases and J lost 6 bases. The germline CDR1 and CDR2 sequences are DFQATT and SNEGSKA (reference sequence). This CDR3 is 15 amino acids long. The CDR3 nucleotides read TGCAGTGCTAGAGATCCGGCTAGCGGGAGCAATGAGCAGTTCTTC. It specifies CSARDPASGSNEQFF.

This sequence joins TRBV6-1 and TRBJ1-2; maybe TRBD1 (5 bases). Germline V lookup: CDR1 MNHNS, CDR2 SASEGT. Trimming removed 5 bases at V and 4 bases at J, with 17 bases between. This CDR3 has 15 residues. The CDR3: CASSNAGTETYGYTF. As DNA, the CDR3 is TGTGCCAGCAGTAACGCCGGGACGGAAACCTATGGCTACACCTTC.

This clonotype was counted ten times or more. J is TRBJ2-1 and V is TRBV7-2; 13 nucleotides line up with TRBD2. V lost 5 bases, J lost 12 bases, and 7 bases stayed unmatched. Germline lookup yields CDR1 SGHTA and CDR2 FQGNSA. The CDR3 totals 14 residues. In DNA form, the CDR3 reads TGTGCCAGCAGCCCCGGGACTAGCGGGGTGGGGCAGTTCTTC. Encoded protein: CASSPGTSGVGQFF.

CDR3 sequence: CASSPGVKDYGYTF. The DNA for the CDR3 is TGTGCCAGCTCACCAGGGGTTAAGGACTATGGCTACACCTTC. The V and J genes are TRBV18 and TRBJ1-2; D is ambiguous. Germline loops: CDR1 KGHSH, CDR2 LQKENI. Deletions cut 2 bases from V and 3 bases from J, with 10 bases between. The CDR3 spans 14 residues.

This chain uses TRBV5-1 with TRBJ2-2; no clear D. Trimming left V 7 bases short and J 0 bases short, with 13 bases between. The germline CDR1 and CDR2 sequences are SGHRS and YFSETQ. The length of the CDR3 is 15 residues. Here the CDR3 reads CASLKPGSNTGELFF. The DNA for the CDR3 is TGCGCCAGCCTGAAGCCCGGGTCGAACACCGGGGAGCTGTTTTTT.

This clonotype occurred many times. CDR3: CATSDLGGPGNEQFF. In nucleotides, the CDR3 is TGTGCCACCAGTGATTTGGGTGGGCCGGGCAATGAGCAGTTCTTC. The J gene is TRBJ2-1, the V gene TRBV24-1; D gene unclear. Per the germline V gene, CDR1 is KGHDR and CDR2 is SFDVKD. The CDR3 runs 15 residues. Trimming left V 0 bases short and J 6 bases short, with 11 bases between.

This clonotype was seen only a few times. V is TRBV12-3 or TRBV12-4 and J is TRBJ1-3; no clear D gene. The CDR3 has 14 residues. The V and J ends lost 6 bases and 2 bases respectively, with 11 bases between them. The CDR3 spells CASSPSKTGNTIYF. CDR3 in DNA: TGTGCCAGCAGCCCTAGCAAAACTGGAAACACCATATATTTT.

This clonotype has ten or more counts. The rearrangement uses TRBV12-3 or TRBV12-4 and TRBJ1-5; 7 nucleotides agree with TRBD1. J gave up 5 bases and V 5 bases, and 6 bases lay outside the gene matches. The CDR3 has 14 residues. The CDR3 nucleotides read TGTGCCAGCAGTCAGGGGGAGGGGGATCAGCCCCAGCATTTT. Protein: CASSQGEGDQPQHF.

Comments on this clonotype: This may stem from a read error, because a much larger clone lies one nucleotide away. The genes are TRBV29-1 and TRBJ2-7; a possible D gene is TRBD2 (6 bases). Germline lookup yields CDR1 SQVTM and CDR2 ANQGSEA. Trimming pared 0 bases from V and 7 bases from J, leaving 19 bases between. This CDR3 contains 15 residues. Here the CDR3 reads CSVEDAEGPYNEQYF. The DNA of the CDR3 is TGCAGCGTTGAAGATGCGGAGGGACCCTACAATGAGCAGTACTTC.

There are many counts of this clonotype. The CDR3 region has the DNA TGTGCCAGCAGTGATTCTAGCGGGAGAGACGAGCAGTACTTC. As protein: CASSDSSGRDEQYF. V is TRBV6-2 or TRBV6-3 and J is TRBJ2-7; 10 positions agree with TRBD2. The V and J ends lost 5 bases and 5 bases, in that order; junction bases with no gene match: 6. This CDR3 contains 14 residues. The germline CDR1 and CDR2 sequences are MNHEY and SVGEGT.

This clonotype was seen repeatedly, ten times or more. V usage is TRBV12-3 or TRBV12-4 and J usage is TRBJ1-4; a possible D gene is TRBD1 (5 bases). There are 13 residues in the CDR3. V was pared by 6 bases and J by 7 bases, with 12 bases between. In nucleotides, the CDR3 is TGTGCCAGCAGCCGGGACGGGGGTGAAAAACTGTTTTTT. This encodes CASSRDGGEKLFF.

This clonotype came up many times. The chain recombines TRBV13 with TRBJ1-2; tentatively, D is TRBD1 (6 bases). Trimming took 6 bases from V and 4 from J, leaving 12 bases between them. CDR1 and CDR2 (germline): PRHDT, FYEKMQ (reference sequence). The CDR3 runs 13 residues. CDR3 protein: CASSKGGVYGYTF. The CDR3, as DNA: TGTGCCAGCAGTAAAGGGGGTGTCTATGGCTACACCTTC.

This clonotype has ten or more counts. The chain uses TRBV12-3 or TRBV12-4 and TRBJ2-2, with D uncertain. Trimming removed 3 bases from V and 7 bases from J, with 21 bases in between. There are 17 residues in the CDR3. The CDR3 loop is CASSLALYSSIDGELFF. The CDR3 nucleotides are TGTGCCAGCAGTTTGGCCCTTTATAGCAGTATAGACGGGGAGCTGTTTTTT.

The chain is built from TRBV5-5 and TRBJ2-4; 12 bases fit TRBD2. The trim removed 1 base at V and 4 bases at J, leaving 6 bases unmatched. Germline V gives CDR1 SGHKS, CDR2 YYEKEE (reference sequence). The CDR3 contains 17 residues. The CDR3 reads CASSLITSGRMKNIQYF. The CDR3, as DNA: TGTGCCAGCAGCTTGATAACTAGCGGGAGGATGAAAAACATTCAGTACTTC.

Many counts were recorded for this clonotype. The CDR3 DNA sequence: TGCAGTGCTGACAAGACGGACACTGAAGCTTTCTTT. Translating gives CSADKTDTEAFF. This chain links TRBV20-1 with TRBJ1-1; no clear D. The CDR3 loop spans 12 amino acids. Germline lookup yields CDR1 DFQATT and CDR2 SNEGSKA (reference sequence). V was shortened by 5 bases and J by 3 bases, with 10 bases between the two germline ends.

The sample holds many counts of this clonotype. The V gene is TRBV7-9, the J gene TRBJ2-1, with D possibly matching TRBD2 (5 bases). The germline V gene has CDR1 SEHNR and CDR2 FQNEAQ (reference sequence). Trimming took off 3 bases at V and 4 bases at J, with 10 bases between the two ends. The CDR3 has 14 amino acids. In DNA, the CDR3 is TGTGCCAGCAGCTTCGCTGAGGGTTACAATGAGCAGTTCTTC. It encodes CASSFAEGYNEQFF.

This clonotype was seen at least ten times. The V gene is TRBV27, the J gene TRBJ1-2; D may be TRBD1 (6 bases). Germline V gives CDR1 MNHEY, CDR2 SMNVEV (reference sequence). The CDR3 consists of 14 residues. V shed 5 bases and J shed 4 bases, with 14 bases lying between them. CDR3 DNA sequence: TGTGCCAGCAGTCCCGAGGGGGGGCCCTATGGCTACACCTTC. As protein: CASSPEGGPYGYTF.

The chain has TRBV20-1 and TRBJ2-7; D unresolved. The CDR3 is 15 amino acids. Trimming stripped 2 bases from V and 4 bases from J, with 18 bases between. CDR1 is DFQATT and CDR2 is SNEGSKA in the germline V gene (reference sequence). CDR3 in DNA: TGCAGTGCTAGAACTGGATACGAATACTCTTACGAGCAGTACTTC. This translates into CSARTGYEYSYEQYF.

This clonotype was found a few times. CDR3 protein: CASSQDIPLAGGGNEQFF. CDR3 sequence (DNA): TGCGCCAGCAGCCAAGATATCCCATTAGCGGGAGGGGGCAATGAGCAGTTCTTC. The rearrangement links TRBV4-1 to TRBJ2-1; 11 bases match TRBD2. There are 18 residues in the CDR3. Germline lookup yields CDR1 MGHRA and CDR2 YSYEKL. J lost 6 bases, V lost 0 bases, and 10 bases had no gene match.

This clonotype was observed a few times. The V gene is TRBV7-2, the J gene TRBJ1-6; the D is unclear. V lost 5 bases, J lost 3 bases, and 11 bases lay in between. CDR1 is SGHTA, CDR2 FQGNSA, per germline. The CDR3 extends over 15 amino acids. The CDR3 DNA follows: TGTGCCAGCAGCGCGCTTCCCCACTATAATTCACCCCTCCACTTT. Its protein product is CASSALPHYNSPLHF.

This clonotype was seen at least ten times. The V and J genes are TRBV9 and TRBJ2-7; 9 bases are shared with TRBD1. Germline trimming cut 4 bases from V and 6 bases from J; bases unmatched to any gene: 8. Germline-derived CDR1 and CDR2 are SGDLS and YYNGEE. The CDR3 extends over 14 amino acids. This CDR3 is CASSPWDRASEQYF. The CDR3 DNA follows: TGTGCCAGCAGCCCTTGGGACAGGGCGTCCGAGCAGTACTTC.

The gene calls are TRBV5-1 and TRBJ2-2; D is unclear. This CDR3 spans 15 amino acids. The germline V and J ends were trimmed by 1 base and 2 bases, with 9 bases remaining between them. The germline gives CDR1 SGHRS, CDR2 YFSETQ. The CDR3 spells CASSLYSVNTGELFF. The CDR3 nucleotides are TGCGCCAGCAGCTTGTATTCGGTAAACACCGGGGAGCTGTTTTTT.